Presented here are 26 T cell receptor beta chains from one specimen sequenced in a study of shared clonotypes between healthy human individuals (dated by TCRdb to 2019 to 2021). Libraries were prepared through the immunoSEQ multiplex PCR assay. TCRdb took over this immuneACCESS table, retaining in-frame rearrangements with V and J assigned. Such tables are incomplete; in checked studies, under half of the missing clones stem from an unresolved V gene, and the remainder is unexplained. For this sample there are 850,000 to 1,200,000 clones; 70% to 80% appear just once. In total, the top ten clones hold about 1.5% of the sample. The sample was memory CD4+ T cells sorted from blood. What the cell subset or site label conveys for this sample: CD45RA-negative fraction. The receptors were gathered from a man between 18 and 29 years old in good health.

The CDR3 loop reads CATLSWGSSYEQYF. The CDR3 region has the DNA TGTGCCACCCTCTCGTGGGGCAGCTCCTACGAGCAGTACTTC. The rearrangement joins TRBV6-1 to TRBJ2-7, with a tentative D call TRBD1 (5 bases). The CDR3 totals 14 residues. CDR1 and CDR2 from the germline V gene are MNHNS and SASEGT. Trimming shortened V by 10 bases and J by 0 bases, and 16 bases separated the two germline ends.

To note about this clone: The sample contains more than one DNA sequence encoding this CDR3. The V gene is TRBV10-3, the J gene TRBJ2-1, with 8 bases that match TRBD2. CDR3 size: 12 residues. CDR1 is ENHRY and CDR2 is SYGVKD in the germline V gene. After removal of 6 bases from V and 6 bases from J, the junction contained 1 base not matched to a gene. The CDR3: CAISGGGNEQFF. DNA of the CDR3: TGTGCCATCAGCGGGGGGGGCAATGAGCAGTTCTTC.

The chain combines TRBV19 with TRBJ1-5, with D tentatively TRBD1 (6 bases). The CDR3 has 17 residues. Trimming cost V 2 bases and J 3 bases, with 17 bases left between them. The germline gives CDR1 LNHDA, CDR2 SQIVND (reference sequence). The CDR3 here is CASSIMGRGRDNQPQHF. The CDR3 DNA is TGTGCCAGTAGTATAATGGGCAGGGGTCGGGACAATCAGCCCCAGCATTTT. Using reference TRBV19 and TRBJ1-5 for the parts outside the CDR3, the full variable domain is DGGITQSPKYLFRKEGQNVTLSCEQNLNHDAMYWYRQDPGQGLRLIYYSQIVNDFQKGDIAEGYSVSREKKESFPLTVTSAQKNPTAFYLCASSIMGRGRDNQPQHFGDGTRLSIL.

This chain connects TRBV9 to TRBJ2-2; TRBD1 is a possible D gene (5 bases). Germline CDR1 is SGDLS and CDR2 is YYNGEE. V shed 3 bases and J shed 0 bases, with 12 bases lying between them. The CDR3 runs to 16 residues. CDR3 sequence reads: CASSARQLSNTGELFF. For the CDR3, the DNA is TGTGCCAGCAGCGCCAGACAGCTCTCGAACACCGGGGAGCTGTTTTTT. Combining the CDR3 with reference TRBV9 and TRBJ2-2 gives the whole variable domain DSGVTQTPKHLITATGQRVTLRCSPRSGDLSVYWYQQSLDQGLQFLIQYYNGEERAKGNILERFSAQQFPDLHSELNLSSLELGDSALYFCASSARQLSNTGELFFGEGSRLTVL.

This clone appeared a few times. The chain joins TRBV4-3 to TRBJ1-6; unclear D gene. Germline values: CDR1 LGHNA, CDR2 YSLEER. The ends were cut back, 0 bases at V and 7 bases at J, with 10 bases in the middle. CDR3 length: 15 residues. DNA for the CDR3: TGCGCCAGCAGCCAAGAAGTAGATTCGAATTCACCCCTCCACTTT. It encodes CASSQEVDSNSPLHF.

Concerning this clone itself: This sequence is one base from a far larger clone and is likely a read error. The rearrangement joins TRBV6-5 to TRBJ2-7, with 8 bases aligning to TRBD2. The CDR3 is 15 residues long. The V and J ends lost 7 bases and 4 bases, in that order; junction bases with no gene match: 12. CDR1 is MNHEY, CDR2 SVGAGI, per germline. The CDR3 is CASNRELGGGYEQYF. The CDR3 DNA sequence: TGTGCCAGCAACCGCGAGTTGGGCGGGGGGTACGAGCAGTACTTC.

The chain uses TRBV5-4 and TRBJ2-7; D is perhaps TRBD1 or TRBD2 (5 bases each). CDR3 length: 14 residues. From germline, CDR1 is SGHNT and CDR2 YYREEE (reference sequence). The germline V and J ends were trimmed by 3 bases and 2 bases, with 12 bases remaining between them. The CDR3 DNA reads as TGTGCCAGCAGCTCGCGCAGGGACGCCTACGAGCAGTACTTC. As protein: CASSSRRDAYEQYF.

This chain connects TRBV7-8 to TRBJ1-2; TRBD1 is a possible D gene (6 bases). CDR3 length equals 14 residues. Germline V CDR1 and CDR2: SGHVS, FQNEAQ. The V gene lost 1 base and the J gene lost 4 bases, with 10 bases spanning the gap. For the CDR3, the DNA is TGTGCCAGCAGCTTAGACAGGGCCAGCTATGGCTACACCTTC. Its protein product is CASSLDRASYGYTF.

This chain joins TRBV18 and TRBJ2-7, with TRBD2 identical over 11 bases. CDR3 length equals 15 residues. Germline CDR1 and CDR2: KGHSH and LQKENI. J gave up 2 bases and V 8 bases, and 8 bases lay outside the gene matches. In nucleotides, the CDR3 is TGTGCCAGCAGACCGACTAGCGGGATGCCCTACGAGCAGTACTTC. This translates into CASRPTSGMPYEQYF.

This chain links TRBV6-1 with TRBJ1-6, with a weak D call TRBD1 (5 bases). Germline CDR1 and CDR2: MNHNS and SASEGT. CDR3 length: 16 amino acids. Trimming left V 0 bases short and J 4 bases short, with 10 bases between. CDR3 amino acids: CASSEAQGWYNSPLHF. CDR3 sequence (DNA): TGTGCCAGCAGTGAAGCGCAGGGCTGGTATAATTCACCCCTCCACTTT.

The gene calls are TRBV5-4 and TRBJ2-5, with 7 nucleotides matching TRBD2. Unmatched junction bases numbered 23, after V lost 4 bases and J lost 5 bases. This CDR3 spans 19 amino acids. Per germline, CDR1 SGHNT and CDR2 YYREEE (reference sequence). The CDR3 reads CASSPLFPSGAPGRETQYF. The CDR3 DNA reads TGTGCCAGCAGCCCACTATTTCCGAGCGGGGCCCCCGGAAGGGAGACCCAGTACTTC. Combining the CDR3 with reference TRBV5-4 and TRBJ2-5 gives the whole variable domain ETGVTQSPTHLIKTRGQQVTLRCSSQSGHNTVSWYQQALGQGPQFIFQYYREEENGRGNFPPRFSGLQFPNYSSELNVNALELDDSALYLCASSPLFPSGAPGRETQYFGPGTRLLVL.

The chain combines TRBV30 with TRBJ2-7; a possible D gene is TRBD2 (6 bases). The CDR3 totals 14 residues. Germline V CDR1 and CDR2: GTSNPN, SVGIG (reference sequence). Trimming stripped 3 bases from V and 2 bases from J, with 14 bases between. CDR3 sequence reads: CAWSLRGGTYEQYF. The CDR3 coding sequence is TGTGCCTGGAGCCTTCGTGGCGGGACCTACGAGCAGTACTTC.

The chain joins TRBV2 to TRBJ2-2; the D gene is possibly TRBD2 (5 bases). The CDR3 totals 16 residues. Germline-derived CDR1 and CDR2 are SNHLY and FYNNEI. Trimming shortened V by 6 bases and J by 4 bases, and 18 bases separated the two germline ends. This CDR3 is CASSGRKGSFTGELFF. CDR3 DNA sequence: TGTGCCAGCAGCGGAAGGAAAGGGAGTTTCACCGGGGAGCTGTTTTTT.

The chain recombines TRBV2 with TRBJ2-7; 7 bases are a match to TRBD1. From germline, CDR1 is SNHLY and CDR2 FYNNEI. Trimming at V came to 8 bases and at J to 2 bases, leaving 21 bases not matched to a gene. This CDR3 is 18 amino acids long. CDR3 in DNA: TGTGCCAGCTCCCTTAACTTAGCCCCGGGACAGTGGGCCTACGAGCAGTACTTC. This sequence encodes CASSLNLAPGQWAYEQYF.

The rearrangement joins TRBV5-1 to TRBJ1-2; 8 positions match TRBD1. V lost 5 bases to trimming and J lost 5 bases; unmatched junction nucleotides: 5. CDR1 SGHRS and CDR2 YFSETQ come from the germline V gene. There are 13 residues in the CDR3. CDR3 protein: CASSADRVYGYTF. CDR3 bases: TGCGCCAGCAGTGCGGACAGGGTTTATGGCTACACCTTC. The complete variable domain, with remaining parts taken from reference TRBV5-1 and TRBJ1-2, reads KAGVTQTPRYLIKTRGQQVTLSCSPISGHRSVSWYQQTPGQGLQFLFEYFSETQRNKGNFPGRFSGRQFSNSRSEMNVSTLELGDSALYLCASSADRVYGYTFGSGTRLTVV.

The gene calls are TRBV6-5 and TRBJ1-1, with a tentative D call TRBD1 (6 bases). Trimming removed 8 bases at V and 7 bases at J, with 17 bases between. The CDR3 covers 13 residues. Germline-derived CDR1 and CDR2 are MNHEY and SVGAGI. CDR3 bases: TGTGCCAGCCGGCTATATGGGGGCGATGAAGCTTTCTTT. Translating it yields CASRLYGGDEAFF.

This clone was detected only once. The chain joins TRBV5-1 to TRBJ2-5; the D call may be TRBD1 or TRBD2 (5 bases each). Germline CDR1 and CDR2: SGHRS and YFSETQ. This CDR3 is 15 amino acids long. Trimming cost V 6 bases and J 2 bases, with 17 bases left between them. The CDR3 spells CASTPRGDGQETQYF. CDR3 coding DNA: TGCGCCAGCACCCCTAGAGGGGACGGACAAGAGACCCAGTACTTC. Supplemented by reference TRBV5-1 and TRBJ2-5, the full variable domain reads KAGVTQTPRYLIKTRGQQVTLSCSPISGHRSVSWYQQTPGQGLQFLFEYFSETQRNKGNFPGRFSGRQFSNSRSEMNVSTLELGDSALYLCASTPRGDGQETQYFGPGTRLLVL.

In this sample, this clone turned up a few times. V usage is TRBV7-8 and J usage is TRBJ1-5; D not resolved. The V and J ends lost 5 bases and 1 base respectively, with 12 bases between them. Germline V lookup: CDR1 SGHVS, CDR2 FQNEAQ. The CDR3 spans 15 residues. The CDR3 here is CASSRRENSNQPQHF. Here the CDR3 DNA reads TGTGCCAGCAGCCGCCGGGAAAACAGCAATCAGCCCCAGCATTTT.

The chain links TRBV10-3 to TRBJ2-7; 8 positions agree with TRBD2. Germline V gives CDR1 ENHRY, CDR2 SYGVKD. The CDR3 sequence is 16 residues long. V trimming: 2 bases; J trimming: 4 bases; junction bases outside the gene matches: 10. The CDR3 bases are TGTGCCATCAGTGAGATGTATGGGACTAGTGAGTACGAGCAGTACTTC. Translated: CAISEMYGTSEYEQYF.

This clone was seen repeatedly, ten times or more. The CDR3 DNA reads as TGTGCCAGCAGCGGGACGGGCGTCGGCACAGATACGCAGTATTTT. Protein sequence: CASSGTGVGTDTQYF. The chain has TRBV2 and TRBJ2-3; tentatively, D is TRBD1 or TRBD2 (5 bases each). The V gene's germline CDR1 is SNHLY and CDR2 FYNNEI. The CDR3 length is 15 residues. The germline V and J ends were trimmed by 6 bases and 1 base, with 14 bases remaining between them.

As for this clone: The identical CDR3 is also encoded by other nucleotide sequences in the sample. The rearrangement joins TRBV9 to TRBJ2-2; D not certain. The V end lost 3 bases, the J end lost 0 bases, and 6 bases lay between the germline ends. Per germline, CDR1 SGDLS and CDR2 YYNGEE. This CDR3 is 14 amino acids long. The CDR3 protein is CASSAGTNTGELFF. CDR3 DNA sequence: TGTGCCAGCAGCGCAGGAACGAACACCGGGGAGCTGTTTTTT. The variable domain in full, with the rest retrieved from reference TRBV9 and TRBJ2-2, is DSGVTQTPKHLITATGQRVTLRCSPRSGDLSVYWYQQSLDQGLQFLIQYYNGEERAKGNILERFSAQQFPDLHSELNLSSLELGDSALYFCASSAGTNTGELFFGEGSRLTVL.

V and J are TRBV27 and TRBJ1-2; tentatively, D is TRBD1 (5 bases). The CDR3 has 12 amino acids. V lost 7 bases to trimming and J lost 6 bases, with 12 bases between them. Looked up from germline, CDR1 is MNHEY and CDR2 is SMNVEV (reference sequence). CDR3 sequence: CASTRPGDGYTF. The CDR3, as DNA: TGTGCCAGCACCCGACCGGGGGATGGCTACACCTTC.

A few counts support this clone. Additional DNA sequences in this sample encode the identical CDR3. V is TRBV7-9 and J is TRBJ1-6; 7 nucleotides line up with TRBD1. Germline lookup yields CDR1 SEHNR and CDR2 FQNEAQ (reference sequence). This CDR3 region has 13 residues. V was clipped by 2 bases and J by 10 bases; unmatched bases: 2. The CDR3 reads CASSLQQGSPLHF. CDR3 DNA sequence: TGTGCCAGCAGCTTACAACAGGGGTCACCCCTCCACTTT.

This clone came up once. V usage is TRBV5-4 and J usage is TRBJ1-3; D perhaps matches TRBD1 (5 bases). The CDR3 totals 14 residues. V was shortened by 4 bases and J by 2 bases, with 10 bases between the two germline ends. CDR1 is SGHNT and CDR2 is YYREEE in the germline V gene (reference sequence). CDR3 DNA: TGTGCCAGCAGCCTACAGGACCCTGGAAACACCATATATTTT. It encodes CASSLQDPGNTIYF. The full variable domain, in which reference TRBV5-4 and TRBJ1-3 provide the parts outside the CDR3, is ETGVTQSPTHLIKTRGQQVTLRCSSQSGHNTVSWYQQALGQGPQFIFQYYREEENGRGNFPPRFSGLQFPNYSSELNVNALELDDSALYLCASSLQDPGNTIYFGEGSWLTVV.

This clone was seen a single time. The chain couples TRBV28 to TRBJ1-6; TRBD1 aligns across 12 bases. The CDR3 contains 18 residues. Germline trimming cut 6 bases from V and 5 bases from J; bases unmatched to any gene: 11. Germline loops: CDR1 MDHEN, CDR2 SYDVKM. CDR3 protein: CASRPPGQGAFDNSPLHF. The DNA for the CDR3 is TGTGCCAGCAGACCACCGGGACAGGGGGCGTTCGATAATTCACCCCTCCACTTT.

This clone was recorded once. The CDR3 nucleotides are TGTGCCAGCGCGAGGATGGGGATTCATCAGCCCCAGCATTTT. Its translation is CASARMGIHQPQHF. This chain uses TRBV27 with TRBJ1-5; D not certain. Germline V gene data show CDR1 as MNHEY and CDR2 as SMNVEV (reference sequence). The ends were cut back, 8 bases at V and 5 bases at J, with 16 bases in the middle. CDR3 length: 14 amino acids.